This T cell receptor (beta chain) was found in a study of OX40 agonist ivuxolimab in advanced cancers. CDR1 and CDR2 from the germline V gene are SNHLY and FYNNEI. The V gene lost 7 bases and the J gene lost 1 base, with 8 bases spanning the gap. The CDR3 spans 13 residues. With baseline, cycle 4 day 1, and cycle 7 day 1 as timepoints, blood was sampled. Repertoires were generated with immunoSEQ multiplex PCR, while TCRdb's copy carries only in-frame clones and drops some. The sample has 13,000 to 15,000 clones, about 88% seen once. The chain has TRBV2 and TRBJ1-5; no clear D. The material sequenced was CD4+ or CD8+ T cells sorted from blood, taken in a trial of the OX40 agonist ivuxolimab. This TCR derives from an adult with an advanced solid tumor such as melanoma, head and neck, liver or kidney cancer. The CDR3 region has the DNA TGTGCCAGCACAACAGAAAGCAATCAGCCCCAGCATTTT. This translates into CASTTESNQPQHF.